Below are 15 T cell receptor beta chains sequenced from a single sample in a study of cytomegalovirus exposure and HLA in healthy donors. Use of 60 Vbeta and 13 Jbeta primers characterized the PCR. The data were produced by immunoSEQ multiplex PCR, yet TCRdb's version contains in-frame clones alone and is incomplete. The data show approximately 170,000 clones, about 82% seen once. What was sequenced was PBMCs. All receptors derive from a female donor in good health and CMV-seronegative.

The CDR3 spells CASSFGTGGFQFF. In DNA form, the CDR3 reads TGTGCCAGCAGCTTCGGGACAGGGGGTTTTCAGTTCTTC. The chain combines TRBV5-6 with TRBJ2-1; 11 nucleotides align to TRBD1. This CDR3 spans 13 amino acids. CDR1 is SGHDT and CDR2 is YYEEEE in the germline V gene. The V and J ends lost 2 bases and 13 bases, in that order; junction bases with no gene match: 5.

This clone showed up just a few times. The CDR3 nucleotides are TGTGCCAGCAGCTTATCACGGACAGATGGCTACACCTTC. This translates into CASSLSRTDGYTF. The chain uses TRBV7-9 and TRBJ1-2; perhaps TRBD1 as D (6 bases). Germline lookup yields CDR1 SEHNR and CDR2 FQNEAQ (reference sequence). The CDR3 is 13 residues long. The ends were cut back, 2 bases at V and 6 bases at J, with 10 bases in the middle. Full variable domain (outside the CDR3, taken from reference TRBV7-9 and TRBJ1-2): DTGVSQNPRHKITKRGQNVTFRCDPISEHNRLYWYRQTLGQGPEFLTYFQNEAQLEKSRLLSDRFSAERPKGSFSTLEIQRTEQGDSAMYLCASSLSRTDGYTFGSGTRLTVV.

The gene calls are TRBV18 and TRBJ1-1; D gene uncertain. The CDR3 loop spans 13 amino acids. The V gene's germline CDR1 is KGHSH and CDR2 LQKENI. V shed 6 bases and J shed 1 base, with 9 bases lying between them. The chain's CDR3 is CASSSDWNTEAFF. The CDR3 DNA is TGTGCCAGCTCGTCCGACTGGAACACTGAAGCTTTCTTT.

The chain carries TRBV7-2 and TRBJ2-3, with 7 bases that match TRBD2. After removal of 3 bases from V and 3 bases from J, the junction contained 6 bases not matched to a gene. The CDR3 is 15 residues long. Germline CDR1 reads SGHTA; CDR2 reads FQGNSA. DNA of the CDR3: TGTGCCAGCAGCTTGCTGGCGGGAGTGACAGATACGCAGTATTTT. Encoded protein: CASSLLAGVTDTQYF.

This clone was counted a few times. This rearrangement joins TRBV15 to TRBJ1-2; TRBD1 matches 8 bases. After removal of 0 bases from V and 7 bases from J, the junction contained 4 bases not matched to a gene. The germline V gene encodes CDR1 LNHNV and CDR2 YYDKDF (reference sequence). The CDR3 sequence is 14 residues long. In DNA form, the CDR3 reads TGTGCCACCAGCAGAGAGGACAGGGTTAGTGGCTACACCTTC. Its translation: CATSREDRVSGYTF.

Concerning this clone itself: Different DNA sequences within this sample yield the same CDR3. The chain links TRBV7-9 to TRBJ1-1; D call uncertain. This CDR3 contains 13 residues. Trimming removed 1 base at V and 1 base at J, with 4 bases between. From germline, CDR1 is SEHNR and CDR2 FQNEAQ (reference sequence). Written as DNA, the CDR3 is TGTGCCAGCAGCTTAGGTCAGAACACTGAAGCTTTCTTT. This encodes CASSLGQNTEAFF.

The chain's CDR3 is CAWNSEGRNYGYTF. As DNA, the CDR3 is TGTGCCTGGAATTCGGAAGGGAGGAACTATGGCTACACCTTC. The gene calls are TRBV30 and TRBJ1-2; D ambiguous. Trimming shortened V by 4 bases and J by 2 bases, and 14 bases separated the two germline ends. Germline values: CDR1 GTSNPN, CDR2 SVGIG (reference sequence). This CDR3 region has 14 residues. Complete variable domain (other parts from reference TRBV30 and TRBJ1-2): SQTIHQWPATLVQPVGSPLSLECTVEGTSNPNLYWYRQAAGRGLQLLFYSVGIGQISSEVPQNLSASRPQDRQFILSSKKLLLSDSGFYLCAWNSEGRNYGYTFGSGTRLTVV.

The chain couples TRBV27 to TRBJ2-7; D gene ambiguous. Between the trimmed V and J ends, which lost 0 bases and 1 base, there was a span of 10 bases. CDR1 MNHEY and CDR2 SMNVEV come from the germline V gene (reference sequence). This CDR3 has 15 amino acids. Here the CDR3 DNA reads TGTGCCAGCAGTTTATCCGTTGCCAGTTCCTACGAGCAGTACTTC. Its translation: CASSLSVASSYEQYF.

This clone was counted only a few times. V and J are TRBV7-2 and TRBJ2-5, with 10 nucleotides matching TRBD2. V lost 5 bases, J lost 2 bases, and 11 bases stayed unmatched. Per germline, CDR1 SGHTA and CDR2 FQGNSA. The CDR3 length is 17 residues. As DNA, the CDR3 is TGTGCCAGCAGCGTGGGGGGGGCTAGCGGGGGACAAGAGACCCAGTACTTC. Amino acid sequence: CASSVGGASGGQETQYF.

This clone was seen a single time. CDR3 loop: CASSFTTGNYEQYF. CDR3 DNA sequence: TGCGCCAGCAGCTTTACGACAGGGAATTACGAGCAGTACTTC. This rearrangement joins TRBV5-1 to TRBJ2-7; 7 nucleotides align to TRBD1. After removal of 2 bases from V and 4 bases from J, the junction contained 6 bases not matched to a gene. The germline V gene has CDR1 SGHRS and CDR2 YFSETQ. This CDR3 has 14 residues.

This chain links TRBV18 with TRBJ1-2; D unresolved. The CDR3 is made up of 13 amino acids. The V and J ends lost 2 bases and 8 bases respectively, with 12 bases between them. Per germline, CDR1 KGHSH and CDR2 LQKENI. DNA of the CDR3: TGTGCCAGCTCACCAATTCACGAGGGCGGCTACACCTTC. This translates into CASSPIHEGGYTF.

V gene TRBV2 combines with J gene TRBJ2-3, with 9 bases that match TRBD2. From germline, CDR1 is SNHLY and CDR2 FYNNEI. This CDR3 has 15 residues. V gave up 5 bases and J gave up 1 base; unmatched junction bases: 4. CDR3 sequence: CASSLTSGGTDTQYF. The CDR3 DNA sequence: TGTGCCAGCAGTTTGACTAGCGGTGGCACAGATACGCAGTATTTT.

This clone occurred a few times. The chain employs TRBV10-3 and TRBJ1-2; 7 nucleotides align to TRBD1. The germline V gene encodes CDR1 ENHRY and CDR2 SYGVKD. The CDR3 contains 17 residues. The J segment lost 0 bases and the V segment lost 0 bases, leaving 7 bases of the junction unmatched. The CDR3 reads CAISESRPTGTNYGYTF. CDR3 bases: TGTGCCATCAGTGAGTCTCGACCGACAGGGACTAACTATGGCTACACCTTC.

This clone has just a few counts. This rearrangement joins TRBV18 to TRBJ1-1; 9 bases are shared with TRBD1. The V and J ends lost 0 bases and 4 bases, in that order; junction bases with no gene match: 3. The CDR3 runs 15 residues. Germline CDR1 and CDR2: KGHSH and LQKENI. The CDR3 nucleotides read TGTGCCAGCTCACCACCCCGGACAGGGGTCACTGAAGCTTTCTTT. Its translation is CASSPPRTGVTEAFF.

The chain employs TRBV18 and TRBJ1-5; D call uncertain. CDR3 length equals 15 residues. Germline V CDR1 and CDR2: KGHSH, LQKENI. V was trimmed by 1 base and J by 2 bases, leaving 9 bases between them. CDR3 bases: TGTGCCAGCTCACCACGCGGCGGCCGCAATCAGCCCCAGCATTTT. This codes for CASSPRGGRNQPQHF.